The 21 T cell receptor beta chains below all came from one sample that was sequenced in a study of CD8+CD57+ T cells in acquired aplastic anemia. TCR beta VDJ and CDR3 were profiled, and genomic DNA was the template. TCRdb passed the reads through MiXCR, listing each CDR3 protein once. The data hold roughly 240,000 distinct CDR3 sequences, with more than 45% observed a single time. Patients picked for sequencing had shown CD8+CD57+ cell expansion detected by flow cytometry. The sample comprised sorted CD4+, CD8+, or CD8+CD57+ T cells (not recorded which) from PBMCs. These receptors all stem from a human donor with aplastic anemia.

V is TRBV15 and J is TRBJ1-4; tentative D call: TRBD1 (6 bases). The CDR3 has 14 amino acids. Germline V gene lookup returns CDR1 LNHNV and CDR2 YYDKDF (reference sequence). V was shortened by 2 bases and J by 8 bases, with 12 bases between the two germline ends. The CDR3 sequence: CATSRTGTGEKLFF. The CDR3 bases are TGTGCCACCAGCAGAACAGGGACGGGCGAAAAACTGTTTTTT.

The chain carries TRBV10-3 and TRBJ1-3, with D tentatively TRBD1 (5 bases). The CDR3 length is 16 residues. Germline-derived CDR1 and CDR2 are ENHRY and SYGVKD. The germline V and J ends were trimmed by 3 bases and 0 bases, with 12 bases remaining between them. CDR3: CAISDEGAYSGNTIYF. CDR3 coding DNA: TGTGCCATCAGTGACGAAGGGGCCTACTCTGGAAACACCATATATTTT.

A remark on this clonotype: A junction boundary mismatches the germline segment, possibly from a read error. The rearrangement uses TRBV25-1 and TRBJ1-1; D unclear. This CDR3 is 12 amino acids long. The germline gives CDR1 MGHDK, CDR2 SYGVNS. The CDR3 region has the DNA TGTGCCCGAGGCACAAAGAACACTGAAGCTTTCTTC. Translation: CARGTKNTEAFF.

The gene calls are TRBV19 and TRBJ2-7, with 10 positions matching TRBD1. The CDR3 loop spans 14 amino acids. CDR1 LNHDA and CDR2 SQIVND come from the germline V gene (reference sequence). The trim removed 6 bases at V and 3 bases at J, leaving 5 bases unmatched. CDR3 coding DNA: TGTGCCAGTAGCTGGACAGGGGGGATCTACGAGCAGTACTTC. This gives the protein CASSWTGGIYEQYF.

This clonotype was detected many times. CDR3 in amino acids: CASSFEENGYTF. DNA of the CDR3: TGTGCCAGCAGCTTTGAGGAGAATGGCTACACCTTC. The gene calls are TRBV5-5 and TRBJ1-2; D is uncertain. Per the germline V gene, CDR1 is SGHKS and CDR2 is YYEKEE (reference sequence). The CDR3 extends over 12 amino acids. V dropped 2 bases and J dropped 6 bases, with 8 bases sitting between them.

This clonotype showed up many times. This chain connects TRBV29-1 to TRBJ2-2; 9 nucleotides line up with TRBD1. Germline V gene data show CDR1 as SQVTM and CDR2 as ANQGSEA. With 5 bases clipped from V and 5 bases from J, the junction kept 9 bases outside the gene matches. This CDR3 spans 15 amino acids. CDR3 sequence: CSVPIRDRVTGELFF. The CDR3 DNA is TGCAGCGTTCCGATCCGGGACAGGGTAACCGGGGAGCTGTTTTTT.

This clonotype was counted many times. The rearrangement links TRBV12-3 or TRBV12-4 to TRBJ1-5, with D possibly matching TRBD1 (5 bases). The CDR3 sequence is 13 residues long. The V end lost 6 bases, the J end lost 7 bases, and 13 bases lay between the germline ends. CDR3: CASSSRGIQPQHF. The DNA for the CDR3 is TGTGCCAGCAGCAGTCGGGGGATACAGCCCCAGCATTTT.

The rearrangement links TRBV10-1 to TRBJ2-7; D is undetermined. The CDR3 extends over 13 amino acids. Trimming stripped 0 bases from V and 2 bases from J, with 5 bases between. Germline V gene data show CDR1 as WNHNN and CDR2 as SYGVQD (reference sequence). The CDR3 coding sequence is TGCGCCAGCAGTGAGTCAGTTGCCTACGAGCAGTACTTC. Encoded protein: CASSESVAYEQYF.

This clonotype was counted once. The V call is TRBV27, the J call TRBJ2-1, with D unclear. The CDR3 consists of 14 residues. In germline, CDR1 is MNHEY, CDR2 SMNVEV (reference sequence). The V end was cut by 0 bases, the J end by 5 bases, with 8 bases between. The CDR3 loop reads CASSLSSTHNEQFF. The CDR3 region has the DNA TGTGCCAGCAGTTTATCTAGCACTCACAATGAGCAGTTCTTC.

The V and J genes are TRBV4-3 and TRBJ1-2; TRBD1 is a possible D gene (5 bases). The CDR3 totals 22 residues. V lost 0 bases and J 2 bases, leaving 31 bases between the germline ends. CDR1 is LGHNA, CDR2 YSLEER, per germline. CDR3 DNA sequence: TGCGCCAGCAGCCAAGATCTAACTAACAGGCGGAAGGGTCCCTTGTTCAACTATGGCTACACCTTC. Translation: CASSQDLTNRRKGPLFNYGYTF.

This clonotype was counted at least ten times. The V call is TRBV7-9, the J call TRBJ2-1, with 11 bases matching TRBD2. The CDR3 length is 16 residues. V was clipped by 1 base and J by 4 bases; unmatched bases: 3. CDR1 and CDR2 (germline): SEHNR, FQNEAQ (reference sequence). The CDR3, as DNA: TGTGCCAGCAGCTTAGTAGGGACTAGCGGTTACAATGAGCAGTTCTTC. The encoded protein is CASSLVGTSGYNEQFF. The full variable domain, in which reference TRBV7-9 and TRBJ2-1 provide the parts outside the CDR3, is DTGVSQNPRHKITKRGQNVTFRCDPISEHNRLYWYRQTLGQGPEFLTYFQNEAQLEKSRLLSDRFSAERPKGSFSTLEIQRTEQGDSAMYLCASSLVGTSGYNEQFFGPGTRLTVL.

The table lists this clonotype with many counts. The chain has TRBV5-6 and TRBJ1-2, with D unresolved. Germline-derived CDR1 and CDR2 are SGHDT and YYEEEE. CDR3 size: 15 residues. Trimming removed 1 base from V and 4 bases from J, with 14 bases in between. CDR3 amino acids: CASSLLLWAPYGYTF. The CDR3 DNA reads as TGTGCCAGCAGCTTGTTGCTTTGGGCACCCTATGGCTACACCTTC. The full variable domain, its missing parts supplied by reference TRBV5-6 and TRBJ1-2, is DAGVTQSPTHLIKTRGQQVTLRCSPKSGHDTVSWYQQALGQGPQFIFQYYEEEERQRGNFPDRFSGHQFPNYSSELNVNALLLGDSALYLCASSLLLWAPYGYTFGSGTRLTVV.

This clonotype was counted a few times. The chain carries TRBV27 and TRBJ1-4; D might be TRBD1 (5 bases). Trimming stripped 5 bases from V and 5 bases from J, with 18 bases between. Per the germline V gene, CDR1 is MNHEY and CDR2 is SMNVEV (reference sequence). The CDR3 covers 16 residues. The CDR3 is CASSPRGGRQNEKLFF. CDR3 bases: TGTGCCAGCAGTCCACGCGGGGGACGGCAGAATGAAAAACTGTTTTTT.

Concerning this clonotype itself: A read error may explain this, as a much larger clone is one base away. The V gene is TRBV13, the J gene TRBJ2-2, with D unclear. The germline V gene encodes CDR1 PRHDT and CDR2 FYEKMQ (reference sequence). The CDR3 length is 12 residues. DNA of the CDR3: TGTGCCTGCAGAACCCCCCGCGGGGAGCTGTTTTTT. It specifies CACRTPRGELFF.

This clonotype has at least ten counts. The CDR3 DNA reads TGTGCCAGCAGCCAGATAGCGGCTAGCACAGATACGCAGTATTTT. This translates into CASSQIAASTDTQYF. The gene calls are TRBV2 and TRBJ2-3; D perhaps matches TRBD2 (6 bases). V lost 6 bases and J 0 bases, leaving 13 bases between the germline ends. Germline V CDR1 and CDR2: SNHLY, FYNNEI. The CDR3 is made up of 15 amino acids. Full variable domain (remainder filled in from reference TRBV2 and TRBJ2-3): EPEVTQTPSHQVTQMGQEVILRCVPISNHLYFYWYRQILGQKVEFLVSFYNNEISEKSEIFDDQFSVERPDGSNFTLKIRSTKLEDSAMYFCASSQIAASTDTQYFGPGTRLTVL.

At least ten counts were recorded for this clonotype. V and J are TRBV5-6 and TRBJ2-3; perhaps TRBD2 as D (6 bases). Trimming took 1 base from V and 5 from J, leaving 11 bases between them. This CDR3 is built from 14 residues. Germline V CDR1 and CDR2: SGHDT, YYEEEE. Here the CDR3 reads CASSLNGGKDTQYF. The CDR3 bases are TGTGCCAGCAGCTTGAATGGGGGGAAAGATACGCAGTATTTT.

The DNA for the CDR3 is TGTGCCATCAGTGAGCAGTTAAGCAATGAGCAGTTCTTC. As protein: CAISEQLSNEQFF. The gene calls are TRBV10-3 and TRBJ2-1; D remains ambiguous. The germline CDR1 and CDR2 sequences are ENHRY and SYGVKD. V was cut by 2 bases and J by 6 bases, with 8 bases left in between. The CDR3 has 13 residues.

The CDR3 is CASSGPDFLGNTIYF. The CDR3 region has the DNA TGTGCCAGTAGTGGGCCGGACTTCCTCGGAAACACCATATATTTT. The chain combines TRBV19 with TRBJ1-3; the D is unclear. V was clipped by 5 bases and J by 4 bases, with 15 bases between them. The CDR3 is 15 residues long. CDR1 and CDR2 (germline): LNHDA, SQIVND (reference sequence).

In this sample, this clonotype turned up many times. The rearrangement uses TRBV20-1 and TRBJ2-7; D is possibly TRBD2 (5 bases). CDR1 is DFQATT, CDR2 SNEGSKA, per germline (reference sequence). V was cut by 2 bases and J by 2 bases, with 13 bases left in between. This CDR3 is 14 amino acids long. In DNA form, the CDR3 reads TGCAGTGCTAGACTAGCCGACACACCCTACGAGCAGTACTTC. This sequence encodes CSARLADTPYEQYF.

This chain links TRBV19 with TRBJ1-6; TRBD1 aligns across 7 bases. Germline-derived CDR1 and CDR2 are LNHDA and SQIVND (reference sequence). The CDR3 extends over 13 amino acids. The V and J ends lost 6 bases and 10 bases, in that order; junction bases with no gene match: 6. The CDR3 sequence: CASSGGQSSPLHF. CDR3 DNA: TGTGCCAGTAGCGGGGGACAGTCCTCACCCCTCCACTTT.

This clonotype was counted many times. The CDR3 sequence: CAISESPLRDRNTIYF. The CDR3 DNA sequence: TGTGCCATCAGTGAGTCACCCTTGCGGGACAGAAACACCATATATTTT. The J gene is TRBJ1-3, the V gene TRBV10-3; D is possibly TRBD1 (6 bases). Per germline, CDR1 ENHRY and CDR2 SYGVKD. There are 16 residues in the CDR3. The ends were cut back, 0 bases at V and 5 bases at J, with 14 bases in the middle.